These 5 T cell receptor beta chains share one sample of origin, sequenced in a study of CD8 T cells in ankylosing spondylitis. Study-wide findings and caveats: It appeared that ankylosing spondylitis blood was characterized by a TCR beta motif of under ten highly homologous variants.

TCRdb recomputed calls from the 5' RACE reads with MiXCR, one row per CDR3 protein. Among approximately 300,000 distinct CDR3 sequences listed, less than 9.5% were seen once. Their target antigens are unknown. The sequenced material came from blood, either unsorted or a sorted T cell fraction (not recorded which). The receptors come from a male donor with ankylosing spondylitis.

The CDR3 loop reads CSVNQGGNTDTQYF. DNA of the CDR3: TGCAGCGTAAACCAGGGGGGGAACACAGATACGCAGTATTTT. This chain joins TRBV29-1 and TRBJ2-3; D may correspond to TRBD1 or TRBD2 (7 bases each). CDR1 and CDR2 from the germline V gene are SQVTM and ANQGSEA. V lost 6 bases to trimming and J lost 2 bases, with 15 bases between them. This CDR3 is built from 14 residues.

This clonotype has a count of ten or more. The chain employs TRBV7-9 and TRBJ2-1; 16 nucleotides agree with TRBD2. The CDR3 contains 15 residues. Germline values: CDR1 SEHNR, CDR2 FQNEAQ (reference sequence). J lost 14 bases, V lost 1 base, and 5 bases had no gene match. CDR3 amino acids: CASSLEGTSGRAKFF. The CDR3 DNA reads as TGTGCCAGCAGCTTAGAGGGGACTAGCGGGAGGGCCAAGTTCTTC. Using reference TRBV7-9 and TRBJ2-1 for the parts outside the CDR3, the full variable domain is DTGVSQNPRHKITKRGQNVTFRCDPISEHNRLYWYRQTLGQGPEFLTYFQNEAQLEKSRLLSDRFSAERPKGSFSTLEIQRTEQGDSAMYLCASSLEGTSGRAKFFGPGTRLTVL.

This clonotype was counted ten times or more. The genes are TRBV29-1 and TRBJ1-5, with 9 positions matching TRBD1. V trimming: 4 bases; J trimming: 9 bases; junction bases outside the gene matches: 4. CDR1 SQVTM and CDR2 ANQGSEA come from the germline V gene. The CDR3 has 12 residues. This CDR3 is CSVGQGEGPQHF. The DNA for the CDR3 is TGCAGCGTTGGACAGGGGGAGGGGCCCCAGCATTTT. Combining the CDR3 with reference TRBV29-1 and TRBJ1-5 gives the whole variable domain SAVISQKPSRDICQRGTSLTIQCQVDSQVTMMFWYRQQPGQSLTLIATANQGSEATYESGFVIDKFPISRPNLTFSTLTVSNMSPEDSSIYLCSVGQGEGPQHFGDGTRLSIL.

This clonotype was counted at least ten times. This chain uses TRBV27 with TRBJ2-3; TRBD2 matches at 11 bases. Germline-derived CDR1 and CDR2 are MNHEY and SMNVEV (reference sequence). This CDR3 contains 15 residues. V lost 1 base, J lost 3 bases, and 0 bases stayed unmatched. The CDR3, as DNA: TGTGCCAGCAGTTTATTAGCGGGAGGGACAGATACGCAGTATTTT. Amino acids: CASSLLAGGTDTQYF.

This clonotype was recorded many times. The V and J genes are TRBV5-5 and TRBJ2-7; TRBD2 agrees at 7 bases. The length of the CDR3 is 14 residues. CDR1 and CDR2 from the germline V gene are SGHKS and YYEKEE (reference sequence). V was clipped by 4 bases and J by 4 bases; unmatched bases: 8. CDR3 in amino acids: CASSKIAGAYEQYF. The DNA of the CDR3 is TGTGCCAGCAGCAAGATAGCGGGCGCGTACGAGCAGTACTTC.